The 20 T cell receptor beta chains given below trace back to one sample, sequenced in a study of CD8+CD57+ T cells in acquired aplastic anemia. Genomic DNA, serving as template, underwent TCR beta VDJ and CDR3 profiling. MiXCR, applied by TCRdb to the reads, yields one record per CDR3 protein. This sample has around 170,000 distinct CDR3 sequences, with more than 45% found just once. Previously, flow cytometry had revealed CD8+CD57+ cell expansion in the patients chosen for sequencing. Sequenced material: sorted CD4+, CD8+, or CD8+CD57+ T cells (not recorded which) from PBMCs. The receptors derive from a human donor with aplastic anemia.

The sample holds a few counts of this clonotype. This rearrangement joins TRBV15 to TRBJ1-1; D unclear. V was clipped by 3 bases and J by 6 bases, with 14 bases between them. The CDR3 length is 14 residues. Germline lookup yields CDR1 LNHNV and CDR2 YYDKDF (reference sequence). This CDR3 reads CATSSLVGKAEAFF. The DNA for the CDR3 is TGTGCCACCAGCAGTCTCGTGGGGAAGGCTGAAGCTTTCTTT.

The table lists this clonotype with many counts. The rearrangement joins TRBV20-1 to TRBJ1-2; D is perhaps TRBD1 (6 bases). In germline, CDR1 is DFQATT, CDR2 SNEGSKA (reference sequence). Trimming removed 5 bases at V and 1 base at J, with 11 bases between. CDR3 length: 13 residues. CDR3: CSAWDTGNYGYTF. The CDR3 bases are TGCAGTGCTTGGGACACCGGTAACTATGGCTACACCTTC.

Regarding this clonotype: One end of the junction is discordant with germline, which a read error may explain. The chain uses TRBV6-1 and TRBJ1-2, with no clear D. CDR1 and CDR2 (germline): MNHNS, SASEGT. CDR3 size: 15 residues. The CDR3 DNA follows: TGTGCCAGCCTATTGGAGGGAGGTGGTCGGTATGGCTACGCCTTC. It translates to CASLLEGGGRYGYAF.

V usage is TRBV12-3 or TRBV12-4 and J usage is TRBJ2-5; TRBD1 matches at 10 bases. J lost 5 bases, V lost 8 bases, and 8 bases had no gene match. CDR3 length: 14 amino acids. Written as DNA, the CDR3 is TGTGCCAGCTGCCCGACAGGGGGCACCGAGACCCAGTACTTC. Translation gives CASCPTGGTETQYF.

This clonotype was recorded at least ten times. The rearrangement joins TRBV20-1 to TRBJ2-1, with a weak D call TRBD2 (6 bases). The CDR3 has 14 residues. V lost 6 bases, J lost 5 bases, and 17 bases lay in between. Looked up from germline, CDR1 is DFQATT and CDR2 is SNEGSKA (reference sequence). The CDR3 nucleotides read TGCAGTGCCTACCGGGGGTCGGGGAACAATGAGCAGTTCTTC. This gives the protein CSAYRGSGNNEQFF.

The rearrangement uses TRBV7-9 and TRBJ1-1; the match to TRBD1 covers 7 bases. V shed 2 bases, J shed 6 bases, and the junction held 6 bases outside the gene matches. The CDR3 totals 14 residues. Germline V gives CDR1 SEHNR, CDR2 FQNEAQ (reference sequence). The CDR3 coding sequence is TGTGCCAGCAGCTTATCACAGGGGCCCTCTGAAGCTTTCTTT. Amino acid sequence: CASSLSQGPSEAFF. Full variable domain (rest looked up from reference TRBV7-9 and TRBJ1-1): DTGVSQNPRHKITKRGQNVTFRCDPISEHNRLYWYRQTLGQGPEFLTYFQNEAQLEKSRLLSDRFSAERPKGSFSTLEIQRTEQGDSAMYLCASSLSQGPSEAFFGQGTRLTVV.

In its sample, this clonotype ranks as medium-sized. This chain uses TRBV2 with TRBJ1-3; 8 bases match TRBD1. CDR1 is SNHLY and CDR2 is FYNNEI in the germline V gene. The CDR3 is 15 amino acids. The trim removed 4 bases at V and 4 bases at J, leaving 6 bases unmatched. The CDR3, as DNA: TGTGCCAGCAGTGCCTCGACAGGGGTCGGAAACACCATATATTTT. Its translation is CASSASTGVGNTIYF.

This clonotype showed up just once. The chain links TRBV7-9 to TRBJ2-1; D not certain. Trimming shortened V by 3 bases and J by 8 bases, and 5 bases separated the two germline ends. The CDR3 totals 11 residues. Germline V CDR1 and CDR2: SEHNR, FQNEAQ (reference sequence). In DNA form, the CDR3 reads TGTGCCAGCAGCTTTACGGATGAGCAGTTCTTC. As protein: CASSFTDEQFF.

This chain uses TRBV6-1 with TRBJ2-7, with 7 nucleotides matching TRBD2. V shed 9 bases and J 7 bases; nucleotides not matched to a gene: 12. Germline CDR1 is MNHNS and CDR2 is SASEGT. CDR3 length: 13 amino acids. CDR3 loop: CASHPGGSFEQYF. Here the CDR3 DNA reads TGTGCCAGTCACCCGGGGGGTTCTTTTGAGCAGTACTTC.

This clonotype was found many times. The rearrangement uses TRBV7-3 and TRBJ2-7; D gene unclear. This CDR3 spans 13 amino acids. CDR1 is SGHTA and CDR2 is FQGTGA in the germline V gene. V shed 2 bases and J shed 3 bases, with 8 bases lying between them. The CDR3 nucleotides are TGTGCCAGCAGCTTAGTACAGAGCTACGAGCAGTACTTC. Translated, it gives CASSLVQSYEQYF.

J is TRBJ2-5 and V is TRBV15; TRBD1 aligns across 9 bases. The CDR3 spans 16 residues. After removal of 5 bases from V and 3 bases from J, the junction contained 10 bases not matched to a gene. Germline CDR1 and CDR2: LNHNV and YYDKDF (reference sequence). The CDR3 DNA follows: TGTGCCACCAGCGCCGAAATACAGGGGGCAAAAGAGACCCAGTACTTC. This translates into CATSAEIQGAKETQYF.

The chain employs TRBV10-1 and TRBJ1-1, with no clear D. The CDR3 extends over 13 amino acids. V shed 3 bases and J shed 1 base, with 6 bases lying between them. Germline CDR1 and CDR2: WNHNN and SYGVQD (reference sequence). The CDR3 region has the DNA TGCGCCAGCAGTGAATCCGCGAACACTGAAGCTTTCTTT. Protein: CASSESANTEAFF.

This clonotype occurred many times. This CDR3 reads CASSLAGGRSTDTQYF. For the CDR3, the DNA is TGTGCCAGCAGCTTGGCTGGCGGGAGAAGCACAGATACGCAGTATTTT. J is TRBJ2-3 and V is TRBV5-4, with 7 bases that match TRBD2. V shed 0 bases, J shed 0 bases, and the junction held 4 bases outside the gene matches. The CDR3 covers 16 residues. CDR1 and CDR2 from the germline V gene are SGHNT and YYREEE (reference sequence).

The V gene is TRBV12-3 or TRBV12-4, the J gene TRBJ2-3; 10 nucleotides match TRBD2. CDR3 size: 16 residues. The junction had 14 bases not matched to a gene; V was cut back by 5 bases and J by 9 bases. The CDR3 sequence is CASSLGLAALAITQYF. For the CDR3, the DNA is TGTGCCAGCAGTCTAGGACTAGCGGCCCTCGCAATCACGCAGTATTTT.

Ten or more counts support this clonotype. The CDR3 DNA sequence: TGCGCCAGCAGCCAAGATTTCCGGTCCTACGAGCAGTACTTC. It encodes CASSQDFRSYEQYF. V usage is TRBV4-1 and J usage is TRBJ2-7; no definite D call. CDR1 and CDR2 from the germline V gene are MGHRA and YSYEKL. V was trimmed by 0 bases and J by 1 base, leaving 7 bases between them. The CDR3 extends over 14 amino acids.

This clonotype was observed a few times. This chain links TRBV7-2 with TRBJ2-1, with 10 bases fitting TRBD2. The germline V gene encodes CDR1 SGHTA and CDR2 FQGNSA. V was pared by 0 bases and J by 1 base, with 6 bases of the junction left unmatched. CDR3 length: 18 amino acids. CDR3 loop: CASSLAGRGLASYNEQFF. CDR3 coding DNA: TGTGCCAGCAGCTTAGCGGGGAGGGGACTAGCGTCCTACAATGAGCAGTTCTTC.

The chain links TRBV5-1 to TRBJ1-2; D is unresolved. CDR1 is SGHRS, CDR2 YFSETQ, per germline. The V and J ends lost 2 bases and 5 bases respectively, with 13 bases between them. The CDR3 extends over 14 amino acids. CDR3 in DNA: TGCGCCAGCAGCTTCGGGGTACGGGGATATGGCTACACCTTC. Translating it yields CASSFGVRGYGYTF.

J is TRBJ2-3 and V is TRBV20-1; D gene ambiguous. Between the trimmed V and J ends, which lost 3 bases and 4 bases, there was a span of 8 bases. Germline V gene lookup returns CDR1 DFQATT and CDR2 SNEGSKA (reference sequence). This CDR3 is 12 amino acids long. The CDR3 is CSARWISDTQYF. In DNA, the CDR3 is TGCAGTGCTAGGTGGATCTCAGATACGCAGTATTTT.

This clonotype was seen many times. V gene TRBV12-3 or TRBV12-4 combines with J gene TRBJ2-7, with D unclear. This CDR3 has 12 amino acids. V shed 6 bases and J shed 5 bases, with 11 bases lying between them. The CDR3 sequence is CASRKEGDEQYF. CDR3 in DNA: TGTGCCAGCAGGAAAGAAGGCGACGAGCAGTACTTC.

V gene TRBV7-8 combines with J gene TRBJ2-3; a weak D match, TRBD1 (5 bases). From germline, CDR1 is SGHVS and CDR2 FQNEAQ. The CDR3 runs to 14 residues. Deletions cut 1 base from V and 4 bases from J, with 9 bases between. CDR3: CASSLVGRADTQYF. DNA for the CDR3: TGTGCCAGCAGCTTAGTTGGCAGGGCAGATACGCAGTATTTT.